This T cell receptor beta chain was captured in a study of T cell repertoires in cytomegalovirus infection (dated by TCRdb to between 2018 and 2021). Concerning the study at large: Donor HLA type was relevant to the analysis, because carriage of CMV infection together with the matching HLA type was indicated by public TCR beta signatures. Study-wide conclusions, independent of this receptor: Cumulative frequency of public TCR beta family members discriminated carriers of CMV infection plus the relevant HLA type in this cohort and an independent approximately 350-donor cohort. The ex vivo response was dominated by HLA-C-restricted CMV-specific TCR beta clonotypes, which also provided the single most frequent clonotype in two of eight donors.

The CDR3 holds 13 amino acids from the cysteine to the phenylalanine. Left in the record is the CDR3 DNA by itself, 39 bases read in frame from the first base. CDR1 and CDR2 are drawn from the germline V gene (reference sequence): SEHNR, FQNEAQ. At the junction V is shortened by 4 bases and J by 4 bases, with 10 bases in between. The reads were generated on an Illumina HiSeq 1500. The public reads were reprocessed in TCRdb via fastp at Q25 and MiXCR, keeping in-frame beta chains. Entries that share a CDR3 protein sequence are merged under the most common genes and DNA. The sample table holds about 180,000 distinct CDR3 sequences, of which approximately 18% were seen once. 20% to 25% of the sample belongs to the ten largest clones. In its sample, this clonotype was seen many times. Its binding antigen is unknown. No base quality values were provided; no much bigger clone lies one nucleotide off.

Material: CD8+ T cells from PBMCs. The source is a human donor in good health (CMV status not recorded). Some clones in this sample may be carry-over from other donors' samples. Here the chain combines TRBV7-9 and TRBJ1-2; confidence is insufficient to name the D gene. Read as DNA, the sequence is TGTGCCAGCAGCTCCTCGACTCGCTATGGCTACACCTTC. This sequence encodes CASSSSTRYGYTF. Joined to the reference TRBV7-9 and TRBJ1-2 proteins, this CDR3 gives the full variable domain: DTGVSQNPRHKITKRGQNVTFRCDPISEHNRLYWYRQTLGQGPEFLTYFQNEAQLEKSRLLSDRFSAERPKGSFSTLEIQRTEQGDSAMYLCASSSSTRYGYTFGSGTRLTVV.